This passage covers 3 T cell receptor beta chains from one sample sequenced in a study of spatial heterogeneity in lung cancer (dated by TCRdb to the late 2010s). Libraries were constructed by 5' RACE. Sequencing took place on a NextSeq 500. The public reads were reprocessed in TCRdb via fastp at Q25 and MiXCR, keeping in-frame beta chains. A single entry per CDR3 protein holds the most common genes and DNA from its merged rows. The sample includes about 40,000 distinct CDR3 sequences, with about 5% observed a single time. Jointly, the top ten make up 25% of the sample. The meaning of the sample's time point label: sample taken at primary tumor resection. The material was PBMCs, obtained at surgery. These TCRs come from a female donor with early-stage non-small cell lung cancer.

This clonotype was detected only a few times. The chain uses TRBV5-1 and TRBJ2-7; TRBD2 is a possible D gene (6 bases). Trimming cost V 5 bases and J 6 bases, with 12 bases left between them. From germline, CDR1 is SGHRS and CDR2 YFSETQ. The CDR3 runs 12 residues. The CDR3 DNA reads as TGCGCCAGCAGGGAGGGCCGGGGCGAGCAGTACTTC. It is translated as CASREGRGEQYF.

This clonotype was counted between two and nine times. The V and J genes are TRBV20-1 and TRBJ2-2; D gene unclear. Germline CDR1 and CDR2: DFQATT and SNEGSKA (reference sequence). The CDR3 sequence is 13 residues long. Trimming removed 3 bases from V and 5 bases from J, with 10 bases in between. CDR3 nucleotides: TGCAGTGCTAGTTATTTCAAGACCGGGGAGCTGTTTTTT. The encoded protein is CSASYFKTGELFF.

At least ten counts were recorded for this clonotype. This sequence joins TRBV6-5 and TRBJ1-3; D uncertain. The CDR3 is made up of 14 amino acids. V lost 7 bases and J lost 1, with 11 bases in between. Germline CDR1 MNHEY, CDR2 SVGAGI. In DNA, the CDR3 is TGTGCCAGCAAGAAGTTGATTTCTGGAAACACCATATATTTT. It specifies CASKKLISGNTIYF.